This T cell receptor (beta chain) was recorded in a study of shared clonotypes between healthy human individuals. Notes on the study in general: Sharing across four donors was highest in naive CD4 (roughly 5%) and lowest in memory CD8 (0.4%).

Adults of Caucasian background living in Nashville, Tennessee made up all donors. Profiled with immunoSEQ multiplex PCR; TCRdb holds only in-frame clones, not every one. Of under 80,000 clones in the sample, 60% to 80% were seen once. This clone was found many times. Its target is not known. The sample consisted of memory CD8+ T cells sorted from blood. Subset defined: CD45RO+ cells pooled with CCR7-negative TemRA cells. This TCR derives from a man aged 25-40 years in good health.

The CDR3 bases are TGTGCCAGCAGTGAGGGAGCCTTTGCCTCTGGGGCCAACGTCCTGACTTTC. Translating it yields CASSEGAFASGANVLTF. The V call is TRBV6-4, the J call TRBJ2-6, with D perhaps matching TRBD2 (5 bases). The CDR3 loop spans 17 amino acids. Deletions cut 3 bases from V and 0 bases from J, with 12 bases between. The V gene's germline CDR1 is MRHNA and CDR2 SNTAGT.